Listed below are T cell receptor beta chains from one sample, sequenced in a study of OX40 agonist ivuxolimab in advanced cancers. Clones were read by immunoSEQ multiplex PCR, and TCRdb kept only the in-frame ones, dropping some. The sample includes 66,000 or so clones, roughly 85% of them seen just once. The input for sequencing was CD4+ or CD8+ T cells sorted from blood, taken in a trial of the OX40 agonist ivuxolimab. The receptor source for this set is an adult with an advanced solid tumor such as melanoma, head and neck, liver or kidney cancer. Each CDR3 is given with its conserved first and last residue. The D gene is left open where the match is weak. Clone size appears in some rows only: once, few, many, or a class for an expanded clone.

CDR3aa | CDR3nt | j_gene | v_gene | d_gene | abundance
CASSGTGQGGSAEAFF | TGTGCCAGCAGTGGGACGGGACAGGGGGGGTCGGCTGAAGCTTTCTTT | TRBJ1-1 | TRBV6-1 | TRBD1 | .
CASIMNTEAFF | TGTGCCAGCATTATGAACACTGAAGCTTTCTTT | TRBJ1-1 | TRBV27 | . | .
CASSLVAGRFEAFF | TGTGCCAGCAGCTTAGTCGCGGGCCGGTTTGAAGCTTTCTTT | TRBJ1-1 | TRBV7-2 | . | .
CASSSTRHTQAFF | TGTGCCAGCAGCTCTACACGTCACACTCAAGCTTTCTTT | TRBJ1-1 | TRBV28 | . | .
CASSQEGGSREPQHF | TGCGCCAGCAGCCAAGAGGGAGGATCAAGGGAGCCCCAGCATTTT | TRBJ1-5 | TRBV4-3 | . | few
CASRGYEKLFF | TGTGCCAGCCGGGGCTATGAAAAACTGTTTTTT | TRBJ1-4 | TRBV7-3 | . | few
CASRTRTEQFF | TGTGCCAGCAGAACTAGGACAGAGCAGTTCTTC | TRBJ2-1 | TRBV5-6 | . | .
CASSEARDRIGYTF | TGTGCCAGCAGTGAAGCGCGGGACAGGATCGGCTACACCTTC | TRBJ1-2 | TRBV2 | TRBD1 | .
CASSQGRGRDETQYF | TGCGCCAGCAGCCAAGGCCGCGGGAGAGACGAGACCCAGTACTTC | TRBJ2-5 | TRBV4-1 | TRBD2 | .
CASSPSAGGEKLFF | TGTGCCAGCTCACCATCCGCTGGAGGTGAAAAACTGTTTTTT | TRBJ1-4 | TRBV18 | . | .
CASSSYSTGDSLYGYTF | TGTGCCAGCAGTTCTTACTCTACAGGGGATTCTCTCTATGGCTACACCTTC | TRBJ1-2 | TRBV28 | TRBD1 | .
CASSQSKGRTGELFF | TGTGCCAGCAGCCAGAGTAAAGGGCGGACCGGGGAGCTGTTTTTT | TRBJ2-2 | TRBV14 | . | once
CASSADAWGYTF | TGTGCCAGCAGCGCCGACGCGTGGGGCTACACCTTC | TRBJ1-2 | TRBV9 | . | .
CASSSPRGASQPQHF | TGTGCCAGCAGCTCCCCACGGGGGGCGAGTCAGCCCCAGCATTTT | TRBJ1-5 | TRBV28 | . | .
CASSLPGAQGGYTF | TGTGCCAGCAGTTTACCAGGGGCTCAGGGTGGCTACACCTTC | TRBJ1-2 | TRBV28 | . | few
CASSFRDRSNNEQFF | TGTGCCAGCAGCTTCCGGGACAGGTCGAACAATGAGCAGTTCTTC | TRBJ2-1 | TRBV7-6 | TRBD1 | .
CAISESLEAFF | TGTGCCATCAGTGAGTCCCTTGAAGCTTTCTTT | TRBJ1-1 | TRBV10-3 | . | once
CASSPLATTTHGAEAFF | TGTGCCAGCTCACCATTGGCCACCACCACACATGGCGCTGAAGCTTTCTTT | TRBJ1-1 | TRBV18 | . | .
CASSSEGILGFF | TGCGCCAGCAGCTCCGAAGGGATCTTAGGTTTCTTT | TRBJ1-1 | TRBV5-1 | . | .
CASSASQAYDNSPLHF | TGTGCCAGCAGTGCCTCTCAGGCATACGATAATTCACCCCTCCACTTT | TRBJ1-6 | TRBV6-6 | . | .
CASSVGWGQGPGYTF | TGTGCCAGCAGCGTAGGATGGGGACAGGGTCCTGGCTACACCTTC | TRBJ1-2 | TRBV9 | TRBD1 | .
CASSLSVGGQAFF | TGTGCCAGCAGTTTATCGGTCGGGGGGCAAGCTTTCTTT | TRBJ1-1 | TRBV27 | . | .
CASSSEGGGEQYF | TGCGCCAGCAGCTCCGAGGGGGGGGGCGAGCAGTACTTC | TRBJ2-7 | TRBV4-1 | . | .
CAWSVGLAVFTGELFF | TGTGCCTGGAGTGTCGGACTAGCGGTATTCACCGGGGAGCTGTTTTTT | TRBJ2-2 | TRBV30 | TRBD2 | .
CASSPLTGRAGELFF | TGTGCCAGCTCACCACTCACAGGGCGGGCCGGGGAGCTGTTTTTT | TRBJ2-2 | TRBV18 | . | .
CASSVLNTEAFF | TGCGCCAGCAGTGTGTTGAACACTGAAGCTTTCTTT | TRBJ1-1 | TRBV10-2 | . | .
CAWSLEKLGDTQYF | TGTGCCTGGAGCCTTGAAAAGTTGGGAGATACGCAGTATTTT | TRBJ2-3 | TRBV30 | . | .
CASFRPSDTYNEQFF | TGTGCCAGCTTCCGGCCTAGCGATACCTACAATGAGCAGTTCTTC | TRBJ2-1 | TRBV2 | . | .
CASSSSGRLTGELFF | TGTGCCAGCAGCTCCAGCGGGAGGTTGACCGGGGAGCTGTTTTTT | TRBJ2-2 | TRBV2 | TRBD2 | .
CASTPGTQATGELFF | TGTGCCAGCACCCCCGGGACTCAGGCGACCGGGGAGCTGTTTTTT | TRBJ2-2 | TRBV6-1 | . | .
CASSPLDSRLSPLHF | TGCGCCAGCAGTCCTCTCGACAGTAGGTTATCACCCCTCCACTTT | TRBJ1-6 | TRBV23-1 | . | .
CSASLGTGETQYF | TGCAGCGCTTCACTAGGGACAGGAGAGACCCAGTACTTC | TRBJ2-5 | TRBV29-1 | TRBD1 | few
CASSLIGEGEQFF | TGTGCCAGCAGTTTAATAGGGGAGGGTGAGCAGTTCTTC | TRBJ2-1 | TRBV27 | TRBD2 | .
CASSRGGKETQYF | TGTGCCAGTAGTAGGGGTGGGAAAGAGACCCAGTACTTC | TRBJ2-5 | TRBV19 | . | .
CASSRHEQYF | TGTGCCAGCAGCCGTCACGAGCAGTACTTC | TRBJ2-7 | TRBV27 | . | once
CASSASRAGGVQYF | TGTGCCAGCAGCGCGTCCAGGGCGGGAGGGGTGCAGTATTTT | TRBJ2-3 | TRBV2 | TRBD2 | once
CASSIKGTGANTGELFF | TGTGCCAGTAGTATCAAAGGGACAGGTGCGAACACCGGGGAGCTGTTTTTT | TRBJ2-2 | TRBV19 | TRBD1 | .
CASSPLAGARNEQFF | TGTGCCAGCAGTCCACTAGCGGGAGCCAGAAATGAGCAGTTCTTC | TRBJ2-1 | TRBV11-3 | TRBD2 | once
CASGTDRGPYNEQFF | TGTGCTAGTGGGACTGATCGGGGGCCTTACAATGAGCAGTTCTTC | TRBJ2-1 | TRBV12-5 | . | once
CAISLGLPNSYNEQFF | TGTGCCATCAGCCTGGGACTTCCTAACTCCTACAATGAGCAGTTCTTC | TRBJ2-1 | TRBV10-3 | . | .
CAWSGLAGVGELFF | TGTGCCTGGAGTGGACTAGCGGGAGTCGGGGAGCTGTTTTTT | TRBJ2-2 | TRBV30 | TRBD2 | .
CASSLYGHGSYNEQFF | TGTGCCAGCAGTTTATACGGCCATGGCTCCTACAATGAGCAGTTCTTC | TRBJ2-1 | TRBV27 | . | .
CASSLFGGQGGYTF | TGTGCCAGCAGCTTGTTCGGGGGGCAAGGTGGCTACACCTTC | TRBJ1-2 | TRBV7-2 | . | .
CASSPRGMDTGELFF | TGTGCCAGCAGCCCCAGAGGGATGGACACCGGGGAGCTGTTTTTT | TRBJ2-2 | TRBV11-2 | . | .
CSVQRGTEKLFF | TGCAGCGTACAGAGGGGTACGGAAAAACTGTTTTTT | TRBJ1-4 | TRBV29-1 | . | .
CASSLAGAAYGYTF | TGTGCCAGCAGCTTAGCCGGGGCTGCCTATGGCTACACCTTC | TRBJ1-2 | TRBV7-9 | . | .
CASSPAGSSYEQYF | TGTGCCAGCAGCCCGGCGGGCAGCTCCTACGAGCAGTACTTC | TRBJ2-7 | TRBV28 | . | .
CASAPGTMIQPQHF | TGTGCCAGCGCACCAGGGACGATGATTCAGCCCCAGCATTTT | TRBJ1-5 | TRBV28 | . | few
CATSSYEQYF | TGTGCTACTAGTTCCTACGAGCAGTACTTC | TRBJ2-7 | TRBV6-1 | . | .
CASSWRTGRRGGTPLYF | TGTGCCAGCAGCTGGCGGACAGGCCGACGGGGGGGCACACCATTATATTTT | TRBJ1-3 | TRBV5-6 | TRBD1 | .
CASSWRRELFF | TGTGCCAGCAGCTGGAGGAGGGAGCTGTTTTTT | TRBJ2-2 | TRBV7-9 | . | .
CASSASSGRVDEQFF | TGTGCCAGTAGCGCCTCTAGCGGGAGGGTCGATGAGCAGTTCTTC | TRBJ2-1 | TRBV19 | TRBD2 | .
CASGGDSRNEQFF | TGCGCCAGCGGAGGAGACAGCCGGAATGAGCAGTTCTTC | TRBJ2-1 | TRBV4-1 | . | .